This T cell receptor beta chain appears in the sequencing data of a study of shared T cell receptors in the human thymus. CDR3 size: 17 residues. The junction had 12 bases not matched to a gene; V was cut back by 1 base and J by 6 bases. Germline lookup yields CDR1 WNHNN and CDR2 SYGVQD (reference sequence). Sequenced by immunoSEQ multiplex PCR; TCRdb stores in-frame clones only, minus some. The repertoire holds over 450,000 clones, 75% to 80% seen once, with about 0.013% in the top ten. The same specimen was also included in a second study, on human thymus T cells.

The genes are TRBV10-1 and TRBJ2-3; TRBD1 matches 8 bases. The receptor's source is a boy under two years old with a congenital heart defect. Sequencing was carried out using thymocytes. CDR3 protein: CASSEFPRDRRVDTQYF. The CDR3 nucleotides are TGCGCCAGCAGTGAGTTCCCCCGGGACAGGAGAGTTGATACGCAGTATTTT.